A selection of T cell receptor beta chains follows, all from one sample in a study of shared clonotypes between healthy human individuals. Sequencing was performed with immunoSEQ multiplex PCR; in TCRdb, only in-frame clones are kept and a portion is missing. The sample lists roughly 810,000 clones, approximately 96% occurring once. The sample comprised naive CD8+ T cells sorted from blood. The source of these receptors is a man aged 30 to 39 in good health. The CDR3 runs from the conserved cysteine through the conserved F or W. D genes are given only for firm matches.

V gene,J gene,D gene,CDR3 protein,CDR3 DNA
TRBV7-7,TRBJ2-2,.,CASSLEVGPSAGLFF,TGTGCCAGCAGCTTAGAGGTCGGGCCTTCGGCGGGGCTGTTTTTT
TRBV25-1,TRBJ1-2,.,CASTQGVGYTF,TGTGCCAGCACCCAGGGTGTTGGCTACACCTTC
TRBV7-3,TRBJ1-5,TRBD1,CASSRKKGQGDSNQPQHF,TGTGCCAGCAGTCGAAAGAAGGGACAGGGGGATAGCAATCAGCCCCAGCATTTT
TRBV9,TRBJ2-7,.,CASSVGEDSFYEQYF,TGTGCCAGCAGCGTAGGGGAGGACTCCTTCTACGAGCAGTACTTC
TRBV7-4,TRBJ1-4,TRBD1,CASGLPLTGGDEKLFF,TGTGCCAGCGGGCTTCCCCTGACAGGGGGTGATGAAAAACTGTTTTTT
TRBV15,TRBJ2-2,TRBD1,CATSTVTGHTGELFF,TGTGCCACCAGCACCGTGACAGGGCACACCGGGGAGCTGTTTTTT
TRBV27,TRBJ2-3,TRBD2,CASSTGTSGRAHVQYF,TGTGCCAGTTCTACCGGGACTAGCGGGAGGGCCCATGTGCAGTATTTT
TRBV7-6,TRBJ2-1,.,CASSLVPSTGYPDNEQFF,TGTGCCAGCAGCTTAGTTCCTTCTACAGGGTATCCCGACAATGAGCAGTTCTTC
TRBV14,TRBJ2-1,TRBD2,CASSQGSAGVVSYNEQFF,TGTGCCAGCAGCCAAGGGTCGGCGGGAGTGGTGTCCTACAATGAGCAGTTCTTC
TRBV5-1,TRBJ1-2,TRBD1,CASSLGPHDRAFGYTF,TGCGCCAGCAGCTTGGGGCCTCATGACAGGGCGTTTGGCTACACCTTC
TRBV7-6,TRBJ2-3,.,CASSRAPVDTQYF,TGTGCCAGCAGCCGTGCCCCGGTGGATACGCAGTATTTT
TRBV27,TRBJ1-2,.,CASSLGGPPGGYTF,TGTGCCAGCAGTTTAGGGGGTCCTCCCGGCGGCTACACCTTC
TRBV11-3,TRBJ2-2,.,CASSLTGVGTGELFF,TGTGCCAGCAGCCTTACCGGGGTGGGCACCGGGGAGCTGTTTTTT
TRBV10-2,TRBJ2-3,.,CASSEGTSSTDTQYF,TGCGCCAGCAGTGAGGGGACGAGCAGCACAGATACGCAGTATTTT
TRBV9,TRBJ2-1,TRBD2,CASSVAGLIGSYNEQFF,TGTGCCAGCAGCGTAGCGGGACTAATAGGCTCCTACAATGAGCAGTTCTTC
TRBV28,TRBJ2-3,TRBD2,CASSDPGLAGGTDTQYF,TGTGCCAGCAGTGACCCCGGACTAGCGGGAGGCACAGATACGCAGTATTTT
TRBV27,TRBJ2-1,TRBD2,CASSPVLAGVPEQFF,TGTGCCAGCAGCCCCGTGCTAGCGGGAGTCCCTGAGCAGTTCTTC
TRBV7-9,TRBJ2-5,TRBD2,CASSLGGGRVETQYF,TGTGCCAGCAGCTTAGGCGGGGGGCGAGTAGAGACCCAGTACTTC
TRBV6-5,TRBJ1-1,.,CASSYSNTEAFF,TGTGCCAGCAGTTACTCTAACACTGAAGCTTTCTTT
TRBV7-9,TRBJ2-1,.,CASSLDQGAPRDNEQFF,TGTGCCAGCAGCTTGGACCAGGGAGCCCCTCGGGACAATGAGCAGTTCTTC
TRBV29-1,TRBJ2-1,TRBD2,CSVVSGTHNEQFF,TGCAGCGTTGTAAGCGGGACTCACAATGAGCAGTTCTTC